This TCR beta chain derives from a study of T-cell reconstitution after alpha-beta-depleted transplantation in children. Points from the study as a whole: At around two months after transplant, the alpha-beta T cells were reportedly derived from several hundred expanded clones that came from non-depleted graft cells. By one year post-transplant, T-cell counts and diversity largely arose from T cells that were newly produced. Surviving recipient T cells and thymic progenitors produced the high day-60 TCRbeta diversity seen in some patients.

The CDR3 totals 18 residues. J was trimmed by 0 bases and V by 1 base; bases with no gene match: 8. Using unique molecular identifiers, the investigators prepared the TCRbeta library. TCRdb reanalysed the PCR reads using MiXCR and keeps one entry per CDR3 protein. The table has fewer than 550,000 distinct CDR3 sequences, over 9.5% seen once. This clonotype was observed a handful of times. The antigen remains unidentified. This TCR came from a female patient aged 2-15 years who had a stem cell transplant for aplastic anemia, so the T cells may come from the graft donor. The sample consisted of PBMCs, mostly from graft donor cells, taken 180 days after TCRalphabeta/CD19-depleted stem cell transplant. The chain joins TRBV12-3 or TRBV12-4 to TRBJ2-5; 10 bases agree with TRBD1. The CDR3 region is CASSLGDRGLRYQETQYF. CDR3 nucleotide sequence: TGTGCCAGCAGTTTAGGTGACAGGGGGCTTCGGTACCAAGAGACCCAGTACTTC.